Here is one TCR beta chain with its context. This record comes from a study of T cell changes during pregnancy in multiple sclerosis. Trimming cost V 0 bases and J 2 bases, with 15 bases left between them. The CDR3 totals 18 residues. From germline, CDR1 is SGHRS and CDR2 YFSETQ. Assay used: immunoSEQ multiplex PCR; TCRdb lists only in-frame clones, some missing. This sample carries tens of thousands of clones, roughly nine tenths of them seen once, and the ten largest clones take under 0.55%. The sequencing here drew on CD4+ T cells from peripheral blood mononuclear cells, taken after pregnancy. The gene calls are TRBV5-1 and TRBJ2-6; tentative D call: TRBD2 (5 bases). This receptor was obtained from a female donor with multiple sclerosis, enrolled in a pregnancy study. The CDR3 nucleotides read TGCGCCAGCAGCTTGGGGAGGCAAGGTGGAGCTGGGGCCAACGTCCTGACTTTC. Translation: CASSLGRQGGAGANVLTF.